This T cell receptor beta chain was identified in a study of Ad26.COV2.S vaccination and SARS-CoV-2 variants. Libraries were prepared by immunoSEQ multiplex PCR; TCRdb keeps only in-frame clonotypes and omits some of them. The sample yields under 400,000 clones, 80% to 90% seen once. The study's findings and limits: The TCR breadth and depth analyses may have understated or missed part of the total T cell responses.

A word on this clone: Its antigen is unidentified.

The treatment: roughly 20 received Ad26.COV2.S at low or high dose, single or two shots; about 5 received placebo; per-sample allocation not given. Vaccine and placebo recipients were sampled on day 63 after the first injection. Per the germline V gene, CDR1 is LNHDA and CDR2 is SQIVND (reference sequence). V lost 5 bases and J 0 bases, leaving 13 bases between the germline ends. The CDR3 has 15 amino acids. Sequencing used peripheral blood, obtained in a trial of Ad26.COV2.S vaccine versus placebo. The TCR originated in a person aged 18-60 years who received the Ad26.COV2.S COVID-19 vaccine or a placebo. This chain joins TRBV19 and TRBJ1-1, with D unresolved. CDR3 nucleotide sequence: TGTGCCAGTAGTCTAGGCCACCCGCTGAACACTGAAGCTTTCTTT. Amino acids: CASSLGHPLNTEAFF.